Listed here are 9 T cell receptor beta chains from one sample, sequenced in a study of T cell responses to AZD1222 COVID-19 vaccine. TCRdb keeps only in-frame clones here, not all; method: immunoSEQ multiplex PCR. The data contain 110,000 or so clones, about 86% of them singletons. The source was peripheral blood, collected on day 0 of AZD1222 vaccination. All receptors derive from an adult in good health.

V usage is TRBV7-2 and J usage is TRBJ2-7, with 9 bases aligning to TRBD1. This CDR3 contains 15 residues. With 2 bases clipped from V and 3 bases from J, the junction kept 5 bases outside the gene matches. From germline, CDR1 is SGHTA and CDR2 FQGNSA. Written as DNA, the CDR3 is TGTGCCAGCAGCTTAACGGGACAGGGATTCTACGAGCAGTACTTC. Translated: CASSLTGQGFYEQYF. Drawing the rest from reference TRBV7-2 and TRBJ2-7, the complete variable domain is GAGVSQSPSNKVTEKGKDVELRCDPISGHTALYWYRQSLGQGLEFLIYFQGNSAPDKSGLPSDRFSAERTGGSVSTLTIQRTQQEDSAVYLCASSLTGQGFYEQYFGPGTRLTVT.

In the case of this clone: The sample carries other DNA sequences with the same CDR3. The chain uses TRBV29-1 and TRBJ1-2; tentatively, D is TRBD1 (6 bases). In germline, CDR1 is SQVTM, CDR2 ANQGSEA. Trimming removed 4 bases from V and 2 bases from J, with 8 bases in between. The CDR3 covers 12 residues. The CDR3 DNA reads TGCAGCGTTGGGCAGGGGAACTATGGCTACACCTTC. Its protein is CSVGQGNYGYTF.

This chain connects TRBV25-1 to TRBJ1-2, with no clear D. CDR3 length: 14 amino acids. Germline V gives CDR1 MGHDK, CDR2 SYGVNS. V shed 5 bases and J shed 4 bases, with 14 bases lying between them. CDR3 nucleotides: TGTGCCAGCAGTCCCTCAGGCAGCTCCTATGGCTACACCTTC. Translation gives CASSPSGSSYGYTF.

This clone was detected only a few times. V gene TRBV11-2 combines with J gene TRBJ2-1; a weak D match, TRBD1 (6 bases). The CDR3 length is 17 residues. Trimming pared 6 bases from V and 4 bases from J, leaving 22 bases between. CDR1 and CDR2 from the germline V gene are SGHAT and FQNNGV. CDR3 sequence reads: CASRPRLRDIQYNEQFF. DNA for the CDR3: TGTGCCAGCAGACCTCGACTCCGGGACATCCAATACAATGAGCAGTTCTTC.

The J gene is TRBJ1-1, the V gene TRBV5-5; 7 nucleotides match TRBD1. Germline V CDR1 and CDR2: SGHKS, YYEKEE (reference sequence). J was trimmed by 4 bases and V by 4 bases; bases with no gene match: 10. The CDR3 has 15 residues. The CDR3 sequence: CASSGSQGVSTEAFF. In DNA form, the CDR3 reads TGTGCCAGCAGCGGATCCCAGGGGGTTAGCACTGAAGCTTTCTTT.

Here the CDR3 DNA reads TGTGCCAGCTCACTCCTCCACGCTCCCCAGGGCGACTATGGCTACACCTTC. Its translation: CASSLLHAPQGDYGYTF. The rearrangement uses TRBV18 and TRBJ1-2; maybe TRBD1 (5 bases). This CDR3 contains 17 residues. Between the trimmed V and J ends, which lost 4 bases and 3 bases, there was a span of 21 bases. Germline CDR1 reads KGHSH; CDR2 reads LQKENI.

The CDR3 nucleotides read TGTGCCATCATGGTAGCTGGGGGCTACACCTTC. It yields the protein CAIMVAGGYTF. The chain combines TRBV10-3 with TRBJ1-2; D unresolved. CDR3 length equals 11 residues. Trimming stripped 7 bases from V and 8 bases from J, with 11 bases between. CDR1 and CDR2 from the germline V gene are ENHRY and SYGVKD.

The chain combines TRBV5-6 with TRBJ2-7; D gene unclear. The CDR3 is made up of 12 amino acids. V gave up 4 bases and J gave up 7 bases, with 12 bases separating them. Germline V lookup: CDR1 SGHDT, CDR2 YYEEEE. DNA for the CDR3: TGTGCCAGCAGCGAGACATGGAAGGAGCAGTACTTC. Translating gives CASSETWKEQYF.

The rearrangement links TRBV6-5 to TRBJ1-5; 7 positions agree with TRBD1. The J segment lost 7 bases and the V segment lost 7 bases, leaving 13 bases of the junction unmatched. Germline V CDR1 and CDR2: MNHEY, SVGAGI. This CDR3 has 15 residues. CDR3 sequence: CASKVGEDRVQPQHF. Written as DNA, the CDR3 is TGTGCCAGCAAGGTGGGGGAAGACAGGGTACAGCCCCAGCATTTT.